Shown below are 6 T cell receptor beta chains from a single sample sequenced in a study of Ad26.COV2.S vaccination and SARS-CoV-2 variants. The treatment here: some 19 received Ad26.COV2.S at low or high dose, single or two shots; roughly five received placebo; per-sample allocation not given. All samples were drawn on day 63, counting from the first vaccine or placebo injection. Sequencing used immunoSEQ multiplex PCR; TCRdb keeps in-frame clones, though not all of them. The sample records about 350,000 clones, approximately 86% being singletons. The input for sequencing was peripheral blood, taken in a trial of Ad26.COV2.S vaccine versus placebo. All receptors derive from a person aged 18-65 years who received the Ad26.COV2.S COVID-19 vaccine or a placebo.

The CDR3 loop reads CASSSLPVVATGAYNEQFF. For the CDR3, the DNA is TGTGCCAGCAGCTCGCTACCGGTAGTTGCAACAGGGGCTTACAATGAGCAGTTCTTC. The chain carries TRBV7-2 and TRBJ2-1, with 7 bases fitting TRBD1. The ends lost 4 bases at V and 4 bases at J; junction bases unmatched: 19. There are 19 residues in the CDR3. Germline V lookup: CDR1 SGHTA, CDR2 FQGNSA.

The chain is built from TRBV24-1 and TRBJ2-1, with D unresolved. Trimming removed 3 bases from V and 2 bases from J, with 16 bases in between. Germline V CDR1 and CDR2: KGHDR, SFDVKD. The CDR3 sequence is 17 residues long. CDR3 sequence: CATSDPSRSATYNEQFF. CDR3 sequence (DNA): TGTGCCACCAGTGATCCGTCGCGATCCGCCACCTACAATGAGCAGTTCTTC.

J is TRBJ2-7 and V is TRBV18, with 8 bases identical to TRBD1. V dropped 8 bases and J dropped 0; count of bases not matched to a gene: 6. This CDR3 is 14 amino acids long. CDR1 and CDR2 (germline): KGHSH, LQKENI. The CDR3 coding sequence is TGTGCCAGCAATAAGGGACAGGACTCCTACGAGCAGTACTTC. Encoded protein: CASNKGQDSYEQYF. The complete variable domain, with remaining parts taken from reference TRBV18 and TRBJ2-7, reads NAGVMQNPRHLVRRRGQEARLRCSPMKGHSHVYWYRQLPEEGLKFMVYLQKENIIDESGMPKERFSAEFPKEGPSILRIQQVVRGDSAAYFCASNKGQDSYEQYFGPGTRLTVT.

The chain recombines TRBV5-1 with TRBJ2-1, with 9 nucleotides matching TRBD2. With V trimmed by 1 base and J by 8 bases, 10 bases remained unmatched. CDR1 is SGHRS, CDR2 YFSETQ, per germline. The CDR3 consists of 16 residues. In nucleotides, the CDR3 is TGCGCCAGCAGCTTGTTAGCGGGAGTTCCTACAGATGAGCAGTTCTTC. As protein: CASSLLAGVPTDEQFF. Combining the CDR3 with reference TRBV5-1 and TRBJ2-1 gives the whole variable domain KAGVTQTPRYLIKTRGQQVTLSCSPISGHRSVSWYQQTPGQGLQFLFEYFSETQRNKGNFPGRFSGRQFSNSRSEMNVSTLELGDSALYLCASSLLAGVPTDEQFFGPGTRLTVL.

The chain recombines TRBV7-2 with TRBJ2-3, with unresolved D. The germline gives CDR1 SGHTA, CDR2 FQGNSA. V gave up 4 bases and J gave up 7 bases, with 12 bases separating them. The CDR3 spans 13 residues. This chain's CDR3 is CASSSEVEHTQYF. In DNA form, the CDR3 reads TGTGCCAGCAGCTCAGAGGTGGAGCATACGCAGTATTTT.

The table lists this clone with a count of one. This chain uses TRBV4-1 with TRBJ1-6, with 9 nucleotides matching TRBD1. J was trimmed by 6 bases and V by 4 bases; bases with no gene match: 7. In germline, CDR1 is MGHRA, CDR2 YSYEKL. This CDR3 is built from 16 residues. CDR3 DNA: TGCGCCAGCAGCCCAGACCCGGGACAGGGTAATTCACCCCTCCACTTT. Amino acid sequence: CASSPDPGQGNSPLHF.